Listed here are 26 T cell receptor beta chains from one sample, sequenced in a study of cytomegalovirus exposure and HLA in healthy donors (dated by TCRdb to 2016 to 2017). The library was obtained by the immunoSEQ multiplex PCR assay. Entries here come from immuneACCESS through TCRdb and include only in-frame sequences with V and J called. Some clones fail to appear in such tables; in the studies checked, an unresolved V gene covers under half of the shortfall, and the cause of the remainder is unknown. Within this sample are roughly 120,000 clones, with around 88% of them counted one time only. In total, the top ten clones hold 4.5% to 6% of the sample. The sample was PBMCs. The receptors originated from a man younger than 30 in good health and CMV-seronegative.

The chain carries TRBV12-5 and TRBJ2-7; perhaps TRBD1 as D (6 bases). This CDR3 has 13 residues. The V end was cut by 6 bases, the J end by 6 bases, with 15 bases between. Looked up from germline, CDR1 is LGHNT and CDR2 is FRNRAP. CDR3 in amino acids: CASGRGTLVEQYF. As DNA, the CDR3 is TGTGCTAGTGGCCGTGGGACATTGGTCGAGCAGTACTTC.

The V call is TRBV18, the J call TRBJ2-6, with 13 bases aligning to TRBD2. This CDR3 contains 18 residues. Looked up from germline, CDR1 is KGHSH and CDR2 is LQKENI. V was pared by 4 bases and J by 0 bases, with 3 bases of the junction left unmatched. The CDR3 spells CASSQGLAGTSGANVLTF. CDR3 coding DNA: TGTGCCAGCTCACAGGGACTAGCGGGAACCTCTGGGGCCAACGTCCTGACTTTC.

The chain recombines TRBV6-1 with TRBJ2-7, with a tentative D call TRBD1 (6 bases). The length of the CDR3 is 14 residues. The V gene lost 6 bases and the J gene lost 0 bases, with 12 bases spanning the gap. In germline, CDR1 is MNHNS, CDR2 SASEGT. CDR3 nucleotide sequence: TGTGCCAGCAGCCCACAGGGCCACTCCTACGAGCAGTACTTC. This codes for CASSPQGHSYEQYF.

This chain uses TRBV27 with TRBJ2-2; tentatively, D is TRBD2 (6 bases). The V and J ends lost 3 bases and 4 bases respectively, with 15 bases between them. CDR3 length: 16 residues. The V gene's germline CDR1 is MNHEY and CDR2 SMNVEV (reference sequence). The CDR3 coding sequence is TGTGCCAGCAGTTTTGGGGGGACCGTGGGCACCGGGGAGCTGTTTTTT. This gives the protein CASSFGGTVGTGELFF.

This chain uses TRBV13 with TRBJ2-1; 12 nucleotides match TRBD2. This CDR3 region has 16 residues. From germline, CDR1 is PRHDT and CDR2 FYEKMQ (reference sequence). V lost 4 bases and J lost 7; bases outside the gene matches: 8. CDR3: CASSSGLAGSSNEQFF. The CDR3 nucleotides are TGTGCCAGCAGCTCCGGACTAGCGGGGTCGAGTAATGAGCAGTTCTTC.

The chain is built from TRBV19 and TRBJ1-1, with TRBD1 matching 7 bases. Germline CDR1 reads LNHDA; CDR2 reads SQIVND (reference sequence). This CDR3 region has 14 residues. The ends lost 3 bases at V and 1 base at J; junction bases unmatched: 2. The chain's CDR3 is CASSIRGRNTEAFF. The CDR3 DNA reads as TGTGCCAGTAGTATCAGGGGGAGGAACACTGAAGCTTTCTTT.

This clone was seen once. The chain couples TRBV25-1 to TRBJ2-7, with TRBD1 matching 8 bases. Germline-derived CDR1 and CDR2 are MGHDK and SYGVNS. The CDR3 covers 15 residues. Trimming took 6 bases from V and 5 from J; bases not matched to a gene: 12. CDR3 bases: TGTGCCAGCAGCGTCCTTCGGACAGGGTGGAACGAGCAGTACTTC. Protein sequence: CASSVLRTGWNEQYF.

The chain combines TRBV14 with TRBJ1-1; no clear D gene. Between the trimmed V and J ends, which lost 4 bases and 3 bases, there was a span of 9 bases. Germline CDR1 SGHDN, CDR2 FVKESK. This CDR3 is 13 amino acids long. This CDR3 is CASSPRRYTEAFF. The CDR3 coding sequence is TGTGCCAGCAGCCCTAGGAGGTACACTGAAGCTTTCTTT. The complete variable domain, with remaining parts taken from reference TRBV14 and TRBJ1-1, reads EAGVTQFPSHSVIEKGQTVTLRCDPISGHDNLYWYRRVMGKEIKFLLHFVKESKQDESGMPNNRFLAERTGGTYSTLKVQPAELEDSGVYFCASSPRRYTEAFFGQGTRLTVV.

The CDR3 bases are TGTGCCAGCAGCTTATCCCTGACTGAGAATGAAAAACTGTTTTTT. Protein product: CASSLSLTENEKLFF. V gene TRBV5-5 combines with J gene TRBJ1-4; D is unresolved. V lost 2 bases to trimming and J lost 5 bases, with 13 bases between them. CDR3 length: 15 residues. Germline V gene data show CDR1 as SGHKS and CDR2 as YYEKEE (reference sequence).

This clone was seen a single time. The chain couples TRBV25-1 to TRBJ2-1; 10 bases match TRBD2. The CDR3 has 16 amino acids. Per germline, CDR1 MGHDK and CDR2 SYGVNS. V was pared by 0 bases and J by 5 bases, with 4 bases of the junction left unmatched. The CDR3 spells CASSEYRTSGHNEQFF. CDR3 sequence (DNA): TGTGCCAGCAGTGAATACCGGACTAGCGGCCACAATGAGCAGTTCTTC. The full variable domain, with the rest looked up from reference TRBV25-1 and TRBJ2-1, is EADIYQTPRYLVIGTGKKITLECSQTMGHDKMYWYQQDPGMELHLIHYSYGVNSTEKGDLSSESTVSRIRTEHFPLTLESARPSHTSQYLCASSEYRTSGHNEQFFGPGTRLTVL.

This chain connects TRBV6-1 to TRBJ2-7, with D hard to call. Germline V gene lookup returns CDR1 MNHNS and CDR2 SASEGT. V was clipped by 3 bases and J by 0 bases, with 12 bases between them. This CDR3 is 15 amino acids long. The chain's CDR3 is CASSESVSYSYEQYF. The CDR3 nucleotides read TGTGCCAGCAGTGAGAGCGTTTCTTACTCCTACGAGCAGTACTTC.

As DNA, the CDR3 is TGCGCCAGCAGCTTGTACCCGGGATTAGATGAGCAGTTCTTC. This codes for CASSLYPGLDEQFF. The gene calls are TRBV5-1 and TRBJ2-1; D might be TRBD2 (5 bases). CDR1 and CDR2 from the germline V gene are SGHRS and YFSETQ. The CDR3 has 14 residues. V was cut by 1 base and J by 8 bases, with 13 bases left in between.

This rearrangement joins TRBV7-8 to TRBJ1-5, with a weak D call TRBD1 (6 bases). The CDR3 loop spans 15 amino acids. Germline V lookup: CDR1 SGHVS, CDR2 FQNEAQ. Trimming left V 5 bases short and J 5 bases short, with 16 bases between. The CDR3, as DNA: TGTGCCAGCAGCCAGCTCAGGACAGTCCATCAGCCCCAGCATTTT. Encoded protein: CASSQLRTVHQPQHF. Complete variable domain (other parts from reference TRBV7-8 and TRBJ1-5): GAGVSQSPRYKVAKRGQDVALRCDPISGHVSLFWYQQALGQGPEFLTYFQNEAQLDKSGLPSDRFFAERPEGSVSTLKIQRTQQEDSAVYLCASSQLRTVHQPQHFGDGTRLSIL.

The chain combines TRBV5-1 with TRBJ2-2, with D maybe TRBD1 (6 bases). Germline CDR1 is SGHRS and CDR2 is YFSETQ. The CDR3 runs to 16 residues. Trimming cost V 0 bases and J 3 bases, with 12 bases left between them. The DNA for the CDR3 is TGCGCCAGCAGCTTGGCCAACAGGGAATACACCGGGGAGCTGTTTTTT. This translates into CASSLANREYTGELFF.

The CDR3 loop is CASGSDRDRGYNEQFF. CDR3 in DNA: TGTGCTAGTGGTTCGGACCGGGACAGGGGGTACAATGAGCAGTTCTTC. V and J are TRBV12-5 and TRBJ2-1, with 11 bases matching TRBD1. Germline V gives CDR1 LGHNT, CDR2 FRNRAP. The CDR3 covers 16 residues. Trimming removed 4 bases from V and 4 bases from J; junction bases left unmatched: 6.

The chain has TRBV10-1 and TRBJ2-1; 14 bases fit TRBD2. In germline, CDR1 is WNHNN, CDR2 SYGVQD (reference sequence). The length of the CDR3 is 19 residues. Germline trimming cut 4 bases from V and 0 bases from J; bases unmatched to any gene: 8. The CDR3 loop reads CASSGGLAGDPSSYNEQFF. CDR3 bases: TGCGCCAGCAGTGGGGGACTAGCGGGAGACCCGAGCTCCTACAATGAGCAGTTCTTC.

The V gene is TRBV11-3, the J gene TRBJ2-1; D remains ambiguous. This CDR3 contains 14 residues. V lost 1 base and J lost 10, with 14 bases in between. In germline, CDR1 is SGHNT, CDR2 YENEEA. The CDR3 reads CASSLVGVLAEQFF. CDR3 bases: TGTGCCAGCAGCTTAGTTGGAGTGCTGGCGGAGCAGTTCTTC.

The V gene is TRBV2, the J gene TRBJ1-5; perhaps TRBD1 as D (5 bases). CDR1 is SNHLY, CDR2 FYNNEI, per germline. Trimming removed 0 bases from V and 10 bases from J, with 16 bases in between. The CDR3 spans 15 residues. CDR3 residues: CASSEALGRGSPQHF. In DNA form, the CDR3 reads TGTGCCAGCAGTGAAGCGCTGGGGCGTGGAAGCCCCCAGCATTTT.

This clone has more than one count but fewer than ten. This rearrangement joins TRBV7-2 to TRBJ1-3; TRBD1 matches at 7 bases. The germline CDR1 and CDR2 sequences are SGHTA and FQGNSA. The length of the CDR3 is 15 residues. The junction had 7 bases not matched to a gene; V was cut back by 8 bases and J by 0 bases. CDR3 in DNA: TGTGCCAGCTGCAAAACAGGGGTCTCTGGAAACACCATATATTTT. Its protein is CASCKTGVSGNTIYF.

As for this clone: Other nucleotide sequences from this sample produce the same CDR3. This chain uses TRBV5-6 with TRBJ2-7; 9 positions agree with TRBD1. Trimming cost V 3 bases and J 0 bases; bases outside gene matches: 4. The CDR3 has 15 residues. From germline, CDR1 is SGHDT and CDR2 YYEEEE. The CDR3 loop reads CASSWGGQGSYEQYF. The DNA for the CDR3 is TGTGCCAGCAGCTGGGGGGGACAGGGCTCCTACGAGCAGTACTTC.

The DNA for the CDR3 is TGCGCCAGCAGCCCCCGATCTAGCGGGAACCCCTACTACGAGCAGTACTTC. Translating gives CASSPRSSGNPYYEQYF. The chain uses TRBV4-1 and TRBJ2-7; the match to TRBD2 covers 9 bases. The CDR3 is made up of 17 amino acids. Germline lookup yields CDR1 MGHRA and CDR2 YSYEKL. The V segment lost 4 bases and the J segment 3 bases; nucleotides outside the gene matches: 13.

The V and J genes are TRBV19 and TRBJ1-2, with D hard to call. Germline V CDR1 and CDR2: LNHDA, SQIVND (reference sequence). V was trimmed by 1 base and J by 4 bases, leaving 7 bases between them. The CDR3 covers 13 residues. The CDR3 DNA reads as TGTGCCAGTAGTATAGTTGGCCCCTATGGCTACACCTTC. As protein: CASSIVGPYGYTF.

The chain carries TRBV5-1 and TRBJ1-1, with 10 bases matching TRBD1. This CDR3 has 14 amino acids. Germline trimming cut 9 bases from V and 1 base from J; bases unmatched to any gene: 6. From germline, CDR1 is SGHRS and CDR2 YFSETQ. The chain's CDR3 is CATRQGAANTEAFF. For the CDR3, the DNA is TGCGCCACCCGACAGGGGGCGGCGAACACTGAAGCTTTCTTT.

The CDR3 DNA reads as TGCGCCAGCAGCTTGTGGGCTAGCGGGGCGAACCAGAACACCGGGGAGCTGTTTTTT. Translated, it gives CASSLWASGANQNTGELFF. This sequence joins TRBV5-1 and TRBJ2-2; the match to TRBD2 covers 9 bases. Germline V gene sequence: CDR1 SGHRS, CDR2 YFSETQ. The CDR3 consists of 19 residues. J gave up 1 base and V 1 base, and 11 bases lay outside the gene matches.

CDR3 DNA: TGCAGCGTTGGGGTCGGGACAGTATCGAATGAGCAGTTCTTC. Its translation is CSVGVGTVSNEQFF. This chain connects TRBV29-1 to TRBJ2-1; 7 bases fit TRBD1. CDR3 size: 14 residues. V lost 4 bases and J lost 7; bases outside the gene matches: 10. Germline CDR1 is SQVTM and CDR2 is ANQGSEA.

This clone was picked up one time. The V and J genes are TRBV27 and TRBJ2-5; 11 bases are a match to TRBD1. Germline V lookup: CDR1 MNHEY, CDR2 SMNVEV (reference sequence). There are 14 residues in the CDR3. The junction had 6 bases not matched to a gene; V was cut back by 5 bases and J by 7 bases. The CDR3: CASSRTGGAGTQYF. The CDR3, as DNA: TGTGCCAGCAGTAGGACAGGGGGCGCGGGGACCCAGTACTTC.